This T cell receptor beta chain is from a study of blood T cell repertoires in COVID-19 (dated by TCRdb to the early 2020s). With respect to the entire study: The collaborator samples originated in the United States, Italy and Spain and spanned the acute and convalescent phases of COVID-19. The material from the prospective study consisted of cDNA or gDNA derived from T cells, B-cell-depleted T cells, or PBMCs. The dataset comprised deeply sampled blood TCRbeta repertoires from subjects exposed to, actively infected with, or recovered from COVID-19. A freely available public database, intended as a resource for researchers studying the immune response to SARS-CoV-2, is where the repertoires were released. Samples came from the ongoing ImmuneRACE study (first 160 participants) plus 1,254 subjects from 6 global collaborators. A de-identified subject ID, COVID-19 status, age in years and sex were almost always included in the sample metadata. Where available, HLA class I and class II types were taken from metadata supplied by the sample provider and were not determined by assay-based typing.

Enrolling through a virtual design, the prospective study's participants ranged in age from roughly 18 to 100 years and lived across approximately 25 United States geographic areas. Cohort assignment in the prospective study relied on participant-reported clinical history from a screening survey and a study questionnaire. Recovered participants in ImmuneRACE Cohort 3 were defined by two consecutive negative NP/OP PCR tests, clearance by a healthcare professional, or resolution of symptoms. Mobile phlebotomists in the prospective study collected whole blood, serum and a nasopharyngeal or oropharyngeal swab from every participant. Prospective study participants could optionally give additional blood draws and questionnaires over a roughly 2-month period. Before DNA extraction, prospective study blood samples were shipped either frozen or at room temperature. CDR1 and CDR2, looked up from the germline V gene, are MGHRA and YSYEKL. The CDR3 numbers 15 residues from cysteine through phenylalanine. Just the 45-base CDR3 DNA is kept, in frame starting at base 1. V is pruned by 4 bases and J by 5 bases, leaving 5 bases of the junction without a gene match.

Results and caveats for the whole study, not just this receptor: The quantity of clinical and demographic metadata differed by source and by participant and was supplied without curation.

The immunoSEQ Assay, a bias-controlled multiplex PCR, was used to amplify TCRbeta CDR3 regions from genomic DNA. In the paper's pipeline: The number of nucleated cells in each sample was estimated from the amplification of reference gene primers within the assay. Sequence reads were collapsed and filtered to measure the absolute abundance of every unique TCRbeta CDR3 rearrangement. For each sample, productive Simpson clonality was calculated as the square root of Simpson's diversity index across productive rearrangements. TCRdb stores this immuneACCESS table with in-frame sequences only. Part of the clones is absent; in the studies checked, under half of the shortfall reflects unresolved V genes, and no reason is known for the rest. The D gene and trimming were derived from the DNA, and the V and J assignments and clone size from that table. The sample includes under 200,000 clones, with approximately 80% observed a single time. About an eighth of the sample belongs to the ten largest clones.

As concerns this clone: Its specific antigen is unknown. No base qualities exist here, and no much larger clone lies one base off it.

The sequence was obtained from a man aged 45-65 years who had recovered from COVID-19. Sequenced: PBMCs or T cells enriched from blood (not recorded which). The chain employs TRBV4-1 and TRBJ1-6; TRBD1 aligns with 7 central bases. In nucleotide form, the sequence is TGCGCCAGCAGCCCCAGGGGGGTGGATAATTCACCCCTCCACTTT. This is translated as CASSPRGVDNSPLHF.